The 17 T cell receptor beta chains below all came from one sample that was sequenced in a study of response to subunit inactivated influenza vaccine (dated by TCRdb to 2016 to 2018). The library came from RT-PCR. The reads were generated on an Illumina HiSeq 2500. TCRdb itself trimmed the public reads at Q25 with fastp, ran MiXCR and retained productive beta chains. Rows are unified per CDR3 protein, each entry keeping the most common DNA and genes. The table for this sample lists hundreds of thousands of distinct CDR3 sequences; roughly 12% of them were counted only once. The ten largest clonotypes hold 11% of the sample. The same data also went into a second study, on T cells expressing NK-cell markers. The second paper further reports: The TCR beta cDNA libraries were made using 5'RACE template switching, a step that added both a universal primer site and unique molecular identifiers.

The sequenced sample was PBMCs from blood, obtained on the day of vaccination. The receptors were sampled from a man in his fifties who received an inactivated influenza vaccine. Donor details come from another sample of the same person, matched by shared clones.

This clonotype appeared once. The chain joins TRBV28 to TRBJ1-5; TRBD1 matches 9 bases. This CDR3 has 16 amino acids. Germline V gene data show CDR1 as MDHEN and CDR2 as SYDVKM. V was clipped by 8 bases and J by 3 bases; unmatched bases: 11. The CDR3 spells CASGSTGTGINQPQHF. The CDR3 region has the DNA TGTGCCAGCGGTAGCACCGGGACAGGGATCAATCAGCCCCAGCATTTT.

The chain recombines TRBV28 with TRBJ2-5; 10 nucleotides align to TRBD1. J lost 6 bases, V lost 5 bases, and 6 bases had no gene match. The CDR3 has 14 residues. From germline, CDR1 is MDHEN and CDR2 SYDVKM. CDR3 loop: CASSPDRGAKTQYF. CDR3 bases: TGTGCCAGCAGTCCGGACAGGGGGGCGAAGACCCAGTACTTC.

The genes are TRBV29-1 and TRBJ2-6; D ambiguous. In germline, CDR1 is SQVTM, CDR2 ANQGSEA. This CDR3 has 11 amino acids. The V and J ends lost 6 bases and 0 bases respectively, with 0 bases between them. The CDR3 here is CSVSGANVLTF. CDR3 nucleotides: TGCAGCGTCTCTGGGGCCAACGTCCTGACTTTC.

A few counts support this clonotype. The rearrangement uses TRBV4-1 and TRBJ2-6, with 9 bases fitting TRBD1. Germline lookup yields CDR1 MGHRA and CDR2 YSYEKL. The CDR3 covers 19 residues. The junction had 13 bases not matched to a gene; V was cut back by 0 bases and J by 7 bases. As DNA, the CDR3 is TGCGCCAGCAGCCAAGATTCGGGACAGGGAGTACGGGTTGCCAACGTCCTGACTTTC. It encodes CASSQDSGQGVRVANVLTF.

V is TRBV27 and J is TRBJ1-2, with 8 bases that match TRBD1. CDR1 is MNHEY and CDR2 is SMNVEV in the germline V gene (reference sequence). Trimming took 3 bases from V and 2 from J; bases not matched to a gene: 5. The CDR3 totals 15 residues. The CDR3 coding sequence is TGTGCCAGCAGTTTGTCAGGGGGCTTAAACTATGGCTACACCTTC. It specifies CASSLSGGLNYGYTF.

This clonotype appeared a few times. This chain connects TRBV5-1 to TRBJ2-3, with 8 nucleotides matching TRBD2. J was trimmed by 0 bases and V by 5 bases; bases with no gene match: 11. The V gene's germline CDR1 is SGHRS and CDR2 YFSETQ. The CDR3 is 17 residues long. CDR3 sequence (DNA): TGCGCCAGCAGTCGAGGACTAGCAGGATCTAGCACAGATACGCAGTATTTT. This encodes CASSRGLAGSSTDTQYF.

The sample holds one count of this clonotype. This chain joins TRBV3-1 and TRBJ2-1, with 8 bases aligning to TRBD2. Per the germline V gene, CDR1 is LGHDT and CDR2 is YNNKEL (reference sequence). V shed 4 bases and J 5 bases; nucleotides not matched to a gene: 7. The CDR3 sequence is 15 residues long. The CDR3 bases are TGTGCCAGCAGCCCGGGGGGGAGAAGCGACAATGAGCAGTTCTTC. It codes for CASSPGGRSDNEQFF.

The chain carries TRBV5-1 and TRBJ1-1, with a tentative D call TRBD1 (5 bases). The CDR3 runs 14 residues. Germline assignment: CDR1 SGHRS and CDR2 YFSETQ. Trimming pared 0 bases from V and 2 bases from J, leaving 8 bases between. The CDR3 loop reads CASSLAGFNTEAFF. The CDR3 DNA follows: TGCGCCAGCAGCTTGGCAGGGTTCAACACTGAAGCTTTCTTT.

This clonotype was detected a few times. The chain joins TRBV6-1 to TRBJ2-3, with 10 bases fitting TRBD1. CDR3 size: 16 residues. Germline-derived CDR1 and CDR2 are MNHNS and SASEGT. Germline trimming cut 5 bases from V and 2 bases from J; bases unmatched to any gene: 7. This CDR3 is CASSTRTGGITDTQYF. Written as DNA, the CDR3 is TGTGCCAGCAGTACCCGGACAGGGGGAATCACAGATACGCAGTATTTT.

The chain recombines TRBV11-2 with TRBJ2-5; 10 bases match TRBD2. This CDR3 has 16 amino acids. The germline V gene has CDR1 SGHAT and CDR2 FQNNGV. Trimming removed 3 bases from V and 5 bases from J; junction bases left unmatched: 9. The CDR3 here is CASSFVPSGSGETQYF. The CDR3 nucleotides read TGTGCCAGCAGCTTCGTACCTAGCGGGAGTGGGGAGACCCAGTACTTC.

A few counts support this clonotype. The chain combines TRBV28 with TRBJ2-4; D call uncertain. The CDR3 spans 15 residues. The V gene's germline CDR1 is MDHEN and CDR2 SYDVKM. Trimming pared 5 bases from V and 0 bases from J, leaving 11 bases between. This CDR3 reads CASSPPSLAKNIQYF. The DNA of the CDR3 is TGTGCCAGCAGTCCTCCGAGCTTAGCCAAAAACATTCAGTACTTC.

The V gene is TRBV28, the J gene TRBJ1-1; D is possibly TRBD1 (6 bases). The V gene lost 6 bases and the J gene lost 1 base, with 12 bases spanning the gap. The CDR3 has 14 residues. Germline CDR1 is MDHEN and CDR2 is SYDVKM. The CDR3 nucleotides read TGTGCCAGCAGCTCTGGGGGGCCGAACACTGAAGCTTTCTTT. Amino acids: CASSSGGPNTEAFF. Full variable domain (missing parts from reference TRBV28 and TRBJ1-1): DVKVTQSSRYLVKRTGEKVFLECVQDMDHENMFWYRQDPGLGLRLIYFSYDVKMKEKGDIPEGYSVSREKKERFSLILESASTNQTSMYLCASSSGGPNTEAFFGQGTRLTVV.

In this sample, this clonotype turned up a few times. This chain joins TRBV5-5 and TRBJ2-3, with TRBD2 matching 13 bases. J was trimmed by 4 bases and V by 1 base; bases with no gene match: 9. The CDR3 is 18 amino acids. CDR1 and CDR2 (germline): SGHKS, YYEKEE (reference sequence). In DNA, the CDR3 is TGTGCCAGCAGCTTGACCCTACTAGCGGGGGGGGGGTCAGATACGCAGTATTTT. It codes for CASSLTLLAGGGSDTQYF.

V gene TRBV6-2 or TRBV6-3 combines with J gene TRBJ2-7; TRBD1 matches at 7 bases. This CDR3 has 15 amino acids. Germline values: CDR1 MNHEY, CDR2 SVGEGT. V lost 4 bases and J lost 8; bases outside the gene matches: 14. CDR3 DNA: TGTGCCAGCAGTTCAACGGGACAGCCCGTCTCGCAGCAGTACTTC. Translating it yields CASSSTGQPVSQQYF.

This clonotype was picked up a small number of times. This rearrangement joins TRBV5-1 to TRBJ1-2; D possibly corresponds to TRBD1 (5 bases). CDR1 is SGHRS, CDR2 YFSETQ, per germline. CDR3 size: 16 residues. Trimming removed 4 bases at V and 8 bases at J, with 24 bases between. CDR3 region: CASSLRADSTRGGYTF. Written as DNA, the CDR3 is TGCGCCAGCAGCCTGCGCGCCGACAGCACCCGCGGAGGCTACACCTTC.

The sample holds a few counts of this clonotype. A read error may produce the germline difference seen at one junction end. This chain links TRBV5-1 with TRBJ2-1; 9 bases line up with TRBD1. Per the germline V gene, CDR1 is SGHRS and CDR2 is YFSETQ. CDR3 length: 14 residues. The CDR3 reads CASSFRTGEGEQFF. CDR3 in DNA: TGCGCCAGCAGCTTCCGGACAGGGGAAGGTGAGCAGTTTTTC.

This clonotype showed up just a few times. This may arise from a read error, as a much more abundant clone is one base away. V is TRBV6-2 or TRBV6-3 and J is TRBJ2-7; D remains unclear. V lost 10 bases, J lost 3 bases, and 10 bases lay in between. The CDR3 extends over 11 amino acids. Germline V CDR1 and CDR2: MNHEY, SVGEGT. The CDR3 nucleotides are TGTGCCACCAGAAACAGCTACGAGCAGTACTTC. Translated: CATRNSYEQYF.